This T cell receptor beta chain was recorded in a study of tumor-infiltrating lymphocytes in primary liver carcinoma. Making TCR beta cDNA involved approximately 520 ng total RNA and a constant-region primer. Researchers made the TCR beta libraries by running three nested multiplex PCR rounds with slightly modified ARM-PCR. Two initial PCR rounds of approximately 10 cycles each paired TRBV1-TRBV30 forward primers with a C-beta reverse primer. Using its own MiXCR run on the multiplex PCR reads, TCRdb lists one record per CDR3 protein. The sample carries roughly 330,000 distinct CDR3 sequences, 65% recorded once. Unsorted whole blood supplied the blood RNA, and germline DNA was isolated too. The CDR3 spans 15 residues. The trim removed 5 bases at V and 4 bases at J, leaving 7 bases unmatched. Germline V gene lookup returns CDR1 MNHEY and CDR2 SVGEGT. This clonotype was detected many times.

Sequencing was performed on peripheral blood. The chain recombines TRBV6-2 or TRBV6-3 with TRBJ2-5, with TRBD2 matching 10 bases. This TCR was sampled from a middle-aged man with primary liver carcinoma and hepatitis B virus infection. CDR3 coding DNA: TGTGCCAGCAGTCGCCCTGTAGCGGGAGGAGAGACCCAGTACTTC. Translated: CASSRPVAGGETQYF.